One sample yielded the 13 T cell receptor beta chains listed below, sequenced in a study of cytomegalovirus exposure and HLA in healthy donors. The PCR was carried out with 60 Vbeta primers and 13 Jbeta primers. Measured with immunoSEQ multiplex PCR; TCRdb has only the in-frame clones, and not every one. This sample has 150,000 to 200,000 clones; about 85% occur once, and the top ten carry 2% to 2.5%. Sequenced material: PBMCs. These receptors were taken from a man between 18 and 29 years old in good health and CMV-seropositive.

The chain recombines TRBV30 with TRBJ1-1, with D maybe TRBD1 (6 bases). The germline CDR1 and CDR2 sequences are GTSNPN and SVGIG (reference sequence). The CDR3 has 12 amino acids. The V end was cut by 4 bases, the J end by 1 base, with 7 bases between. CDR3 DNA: TGTGCCTGGAACAGGGCGAACACTGAAGCTTTCTTT. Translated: CAWNRANTEAFF. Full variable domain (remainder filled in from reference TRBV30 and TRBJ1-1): SQTIHQWPATLVQPVGSPLSLECTVEGTSNPNLYWYRQAAGRGLQLLFYSVGIGQISSEVPQNLSASRPQDRQFILSSKKLLLSDSGFYLCAWNRANTEAFFGQGTRLTVV.

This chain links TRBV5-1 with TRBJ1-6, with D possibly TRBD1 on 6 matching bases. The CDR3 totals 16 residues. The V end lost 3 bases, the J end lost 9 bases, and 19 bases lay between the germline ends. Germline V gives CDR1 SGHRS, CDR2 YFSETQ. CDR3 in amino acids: CASSSEGRGASSPLHF. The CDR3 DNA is TGCGCCAGCAGCTCAGAGGGTCGGGGGGCAAGTTCACCCCTCCACTTT.

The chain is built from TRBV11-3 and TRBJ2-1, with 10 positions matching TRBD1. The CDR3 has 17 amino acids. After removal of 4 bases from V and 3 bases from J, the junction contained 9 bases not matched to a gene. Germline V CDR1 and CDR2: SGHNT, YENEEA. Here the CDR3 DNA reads TGTGCCAGCAGCTGGACGGCGGGACAGGGGTACTACAATGAGCAGTTCTTC. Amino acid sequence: CASSWTAGQGYYNEQFF.

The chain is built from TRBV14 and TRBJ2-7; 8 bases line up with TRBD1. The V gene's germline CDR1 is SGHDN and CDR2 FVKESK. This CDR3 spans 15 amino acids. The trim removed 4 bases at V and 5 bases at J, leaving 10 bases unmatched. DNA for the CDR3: TGTGCCAGCAGCCTCCGGGACAGGTTACACCACGAGCAGTACTTC. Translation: CASSLRDRLHHEQYF. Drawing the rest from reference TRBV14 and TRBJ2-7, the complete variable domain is EAGVTQFPSHSVIEKGQTVTLRCDPISGHDNLYWYRRVMGKEIKFLLHFVKESKQDESGMPNNRFLAERTGGTYSTLKVQPAELEDSGVYFCASSLRDRLHHEQYFGPGTRLTVT.

The CDR3, as DNA: TGTGCCAGCAGGGGACCCGAACAGGGGGCAAGGACTGAAGCTTTCTTT. It translates to CASRGPEQGARTEAFF. This sequence joins TRBV4-2 and TRBJ1-1; the match to TRBD1 covers 9 bases. V lost 6 bases and J lost 5; bases outside the gene matches: 13. Germline V lookup: CDR1 LGHNA, CDR2 YNFKEQ. There are 16 residues in the CDR3.

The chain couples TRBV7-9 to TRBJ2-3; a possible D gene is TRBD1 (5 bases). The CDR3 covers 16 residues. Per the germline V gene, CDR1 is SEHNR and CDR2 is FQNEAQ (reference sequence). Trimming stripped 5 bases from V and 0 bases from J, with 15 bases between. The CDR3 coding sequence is TGTGCCAGCAGCCAGCCAGGGATGTCTAGCACAGATACGCAGTATTTT. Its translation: CASSQPGMSSTDTQYF.

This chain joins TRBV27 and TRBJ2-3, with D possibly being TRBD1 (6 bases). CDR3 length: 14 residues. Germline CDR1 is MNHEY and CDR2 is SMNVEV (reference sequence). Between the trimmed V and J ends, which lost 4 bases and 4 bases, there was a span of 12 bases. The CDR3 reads CASSWGKGADTQYF. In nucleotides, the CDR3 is TGTGCCAGCAGTTGGGGGAAGGGGGCAGATACGCAGTATTTT.

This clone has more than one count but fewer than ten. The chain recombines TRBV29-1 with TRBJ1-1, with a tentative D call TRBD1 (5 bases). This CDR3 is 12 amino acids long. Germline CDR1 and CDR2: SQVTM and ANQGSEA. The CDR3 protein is CMGGEMNTEAFF. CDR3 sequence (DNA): TGCATGGGGGGGGAAATGAACACTGAAGCTTTCTTT. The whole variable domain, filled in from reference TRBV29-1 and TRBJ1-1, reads SAVISQKPSRDICQRGTSLTIQCQVDSQVTMMFWYRQQPGQSLTLIATANQGSEATYESGFVIDKFPISRPNLTFSTLTVSNMSPEDSSIYLCMGGEMNTEAFFGQGTRLTVV.

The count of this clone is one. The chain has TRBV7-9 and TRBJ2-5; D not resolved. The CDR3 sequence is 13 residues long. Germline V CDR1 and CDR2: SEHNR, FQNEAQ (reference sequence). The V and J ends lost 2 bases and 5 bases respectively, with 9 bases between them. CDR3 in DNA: TGTGCCAGCAGCTTAACCCTGAGGGAGACCCAGTACTTC. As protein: CASSLTLRETQYF.

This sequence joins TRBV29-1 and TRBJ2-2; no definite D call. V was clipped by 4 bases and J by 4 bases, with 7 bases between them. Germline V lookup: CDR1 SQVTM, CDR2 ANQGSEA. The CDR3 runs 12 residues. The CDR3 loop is CSVGAPTGELFF. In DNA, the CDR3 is TGCAGCGTTGGGGCACCCACCGGGGAGCTGTTTTTT.

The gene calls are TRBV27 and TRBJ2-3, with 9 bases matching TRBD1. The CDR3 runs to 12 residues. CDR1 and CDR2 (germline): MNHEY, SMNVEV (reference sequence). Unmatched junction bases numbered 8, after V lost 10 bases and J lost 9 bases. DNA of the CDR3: TGTGCCATAAAAGGGACAGGGAACACGCAGTATTTT. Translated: CAIKGTGNTQYF.

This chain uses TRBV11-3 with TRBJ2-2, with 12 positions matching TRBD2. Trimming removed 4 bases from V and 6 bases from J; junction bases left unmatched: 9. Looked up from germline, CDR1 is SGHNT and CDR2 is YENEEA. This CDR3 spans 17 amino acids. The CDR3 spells CASSSQGLAGPPGELFF. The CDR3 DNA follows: TGTGCCAGCAGCTCCCAGGGACTAGCGGGTCCCCCCGGGGAGCTGTTTTTT.

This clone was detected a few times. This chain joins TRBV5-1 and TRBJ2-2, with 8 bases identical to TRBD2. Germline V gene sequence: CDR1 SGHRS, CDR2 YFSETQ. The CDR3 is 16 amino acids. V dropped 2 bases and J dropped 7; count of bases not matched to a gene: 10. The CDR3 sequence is CASSFGGGLKYGELFF. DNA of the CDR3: TGCGCCAGCAGCTTCGGGGGGGGGCTGAAGTACGGGGAGCTGTTTTTT.